A selection of T cell receptor beta chains follows, all from one sample in a study of a mutant IDH1 vaccine in newly diagnosed glioma. Only in-frame clones appear in the TCRdb table, and some are missing; sequencing was by immunoSEQ multiplex PCR. This sample has 32,000 or so clones, with around 83% found just once. Their antigens remain unidentified. The input for sequencing was PBMCs, taken from a glioma patient whose treatment included an IDH1 peptide vaccine. The receptors originated from a young man with glioma. Each CDR3 is given with its conserved first and last residue. The D gene is left open where the match is weak. Size tells how often a clone was seen (once, few, many) or the class of an expanded clone, and some rows leave it out.

.,TRBJ2-1,TRBV10-2,TRBD1,TGCGCCAGCAGCGAAAAGGTCCGGGACAGATATGGGGATGAGCAGTTCTTC,CASSEKVRDRYGDEQFF
.,TRBJ2-3,TRBV2,TRBD2,TGTGCCAGCAGTCCAACTAGCGGGAGAGGGGGGGATACGCAGTATTTT,CASSPTSGRGGDTQYF
few,TRBJ2-7,TRBV11-2,TRBD2,TGTGCCAGCAGCTTAGAGCCCCGACTAGCGGAGAGATCCTACGAGCAGTACTTC,CASSLEPRLAERSYEQYF
once,TRBJ1-2,TRBV28,.,TGTGCCAGCAGGTCTCGGACCACTAACTATGGCTACACCTTC,CASRSRTTNYGYTF
.,TRBJ2-7,TRBV5-1,.,TGCGCCAGCAGCTTGACTTCAGGGGGGGGCCACTACGAGCAGTACTTC,CASSLTSGGGHYEQYF
.,TRBJ2-2,TRBV6-1,TRBD2,TGTGCCAGCAGTGAACTTCTAGCGGGAGATAACACCGGGGAGCTGTTTTTT,CASSELLAGDNTGELFF
.,TRBJ1-1,TRBV6-5,.,TGTGCCAGCACCGAGACGAAGGAAAACACTGAAGCTTTCTTT,CASTETKENTEAFF
.,TRBJ1-4,TRBV27,.,TGTGCCAGCAGTTTAAAATCCGGGAGTGGCAATGAAAAACTGTTTTTT,CASSLKSGSGNEKLFF
few,TRBJ1-3,TRBV30,.,TGTGCCTGGAGAGCCCCAGGGCACCCTGGAAACACCATATATTTT,CAWRAPGHPGNTIYF
.,TRBJ1-1,TRBV5-6,.,TGTGCCAGCAGCTTACGGGGGCAGGTGAACACTGAAGCTTTCTTT,CASSLRGQVNTEAFF